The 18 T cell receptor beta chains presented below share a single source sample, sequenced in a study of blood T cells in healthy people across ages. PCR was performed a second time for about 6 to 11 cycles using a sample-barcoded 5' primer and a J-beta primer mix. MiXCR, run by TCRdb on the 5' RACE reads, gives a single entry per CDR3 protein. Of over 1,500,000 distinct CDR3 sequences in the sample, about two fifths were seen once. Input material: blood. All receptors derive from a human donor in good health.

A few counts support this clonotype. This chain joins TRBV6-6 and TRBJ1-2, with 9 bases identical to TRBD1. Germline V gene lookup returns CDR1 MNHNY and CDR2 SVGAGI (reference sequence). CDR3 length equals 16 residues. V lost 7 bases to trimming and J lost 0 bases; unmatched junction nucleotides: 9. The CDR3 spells CASKRDRDGTNYGYTF. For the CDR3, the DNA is TGTGCCAGCAAAAGGGACAGGGATGGGACTAACTATGGCTACACCTTC.

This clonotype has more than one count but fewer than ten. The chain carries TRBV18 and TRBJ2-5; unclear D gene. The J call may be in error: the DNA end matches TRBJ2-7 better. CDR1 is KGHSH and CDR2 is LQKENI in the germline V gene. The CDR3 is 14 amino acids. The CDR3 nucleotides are TGTGCCAGCTCACCACGGGATATGCCCTCCGAGCAGTACTTC. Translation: CASSPRDMPSEQYF.

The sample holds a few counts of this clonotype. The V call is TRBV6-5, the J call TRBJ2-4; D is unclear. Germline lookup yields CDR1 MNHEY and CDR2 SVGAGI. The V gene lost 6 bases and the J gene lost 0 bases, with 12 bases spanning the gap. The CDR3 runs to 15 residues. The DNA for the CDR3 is TGTGCCAGCAGCACCTCCAACCTAGCCAAAAACATTCAGTACTTC. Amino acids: CASSTSNLAKNIQYF.

CDR3 amino acids: CASSHGTSTDTQYF. The CDR3 bases are TGTGCCAGCAGCCATGGCACTAGCACAGATACGCAGTATTTT. The V and J genes are TRBV3-1 and TRBJ2-3; D gene unclear. Between the trimmed V and J ends, which lost 3 bases and 0 bases, there was a span of 7 bases. The germline V gene encodes CDR1 LGHDT and CDR2 YNNKEL (reference sequence). The CDR3 is made up of 14 amino acids.

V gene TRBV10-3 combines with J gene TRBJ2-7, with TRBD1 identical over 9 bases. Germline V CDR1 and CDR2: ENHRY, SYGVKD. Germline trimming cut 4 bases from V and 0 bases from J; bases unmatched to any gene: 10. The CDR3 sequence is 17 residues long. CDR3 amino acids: CAISGGQGEISSYEQYF. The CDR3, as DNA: TGTGCCATCAGTGGGGGACAGGGCGAAATTAGCTCCTACGAGCAGTACTTC.

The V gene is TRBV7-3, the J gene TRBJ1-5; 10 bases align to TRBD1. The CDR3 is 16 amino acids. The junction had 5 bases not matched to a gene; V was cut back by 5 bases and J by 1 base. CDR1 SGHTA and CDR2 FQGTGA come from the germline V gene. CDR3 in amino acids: CASSTDRGTSNQPQHF. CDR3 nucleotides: TGTGCCAGCAGCACGGACAGGGGGACGAGCAATCAGCCCCAGCATTTT.

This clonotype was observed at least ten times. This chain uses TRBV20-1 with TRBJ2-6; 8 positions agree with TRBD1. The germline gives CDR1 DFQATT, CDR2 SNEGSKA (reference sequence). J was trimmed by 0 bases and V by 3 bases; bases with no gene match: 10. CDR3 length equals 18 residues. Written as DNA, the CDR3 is TGCAGTGCTAGTAAGGTACAGGGGGGATTCTCTGGGGCCAACGTCCTGACTTTC. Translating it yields CSASKVQGGFSGANVLTF.

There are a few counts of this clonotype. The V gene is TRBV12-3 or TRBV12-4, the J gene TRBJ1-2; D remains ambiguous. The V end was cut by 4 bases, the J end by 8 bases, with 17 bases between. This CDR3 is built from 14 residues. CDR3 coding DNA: TGTGCCAGCAGTTATCTACAGACCCAGAAGGGCTACACCTTC. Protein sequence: CASSYLQTQKGYTF.

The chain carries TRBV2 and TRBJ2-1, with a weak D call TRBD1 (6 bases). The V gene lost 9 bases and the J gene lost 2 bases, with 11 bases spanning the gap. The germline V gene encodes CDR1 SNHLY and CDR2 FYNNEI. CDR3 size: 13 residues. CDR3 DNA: TGTGCCAGGGGCCGGGACACCTACAATGAGCAGTTCTTC. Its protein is CARGRDTYNEQFF.

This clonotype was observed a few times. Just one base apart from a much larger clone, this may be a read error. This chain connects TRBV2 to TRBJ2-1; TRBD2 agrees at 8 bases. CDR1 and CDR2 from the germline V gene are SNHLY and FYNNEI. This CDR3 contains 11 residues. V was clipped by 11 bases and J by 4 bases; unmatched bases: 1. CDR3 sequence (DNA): TGTGCCTGCGGGGGGTACAATGAGCAGTTCTTC. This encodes CACGGYNEQFF. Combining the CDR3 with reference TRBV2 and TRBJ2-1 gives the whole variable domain EPEVTQTPSHQVTQMGQEVILRCVPISNHLYFYWYRQILGQKVEFLVSFYNNEISEKSEIFDDQFSVERPDGSNFTLKIRSTKLEDSAMYFCACGGYNEQFFGPGTRLTVL.

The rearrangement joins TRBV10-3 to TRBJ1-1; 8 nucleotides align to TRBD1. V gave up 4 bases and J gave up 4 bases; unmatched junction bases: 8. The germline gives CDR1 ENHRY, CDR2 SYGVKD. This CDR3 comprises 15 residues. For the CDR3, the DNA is TGTGCCATCAGTGCCGGGCAGGGGGCCGGCACTGAAGCTTTCTTT. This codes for CAISAGQGAGTEAFF.

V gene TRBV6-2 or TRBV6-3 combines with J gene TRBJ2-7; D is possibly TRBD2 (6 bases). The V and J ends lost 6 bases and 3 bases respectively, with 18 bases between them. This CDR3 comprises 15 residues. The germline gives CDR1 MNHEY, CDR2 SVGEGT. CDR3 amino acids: CASRRTSSINYEQYF. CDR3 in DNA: TGTGCCAGCAGGCGAACTAGCAGTATAAACTACGAGCAGTACTTC.

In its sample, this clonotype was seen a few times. CDR3 coding DNA: TGTGCCAGCAGTACTCGGACAGAACCTCCAGATACGCAGTATTTT. This encodes CASSTRTEPPDTQYF. This chain links TRBV28 with TRBJ2-3, with a possible D match to TRBD1 (6 bases). Germline V gene data show CDR1 as MDHEN and CDR2 as SYDVKM. Trimming pared 5 bases from V and 4 bases from J, leaving 16 bases between. This CDR3 contains 15 residues. Based on the CDR3 plus reference TRBV28 and TRBJ2-3, the full variable domain is DVKVTQSSRYLVKRTGEKVFLECVQDMDHENMFWYRQDPGLGLRLIYFSYDVKMKEKGDIPEGYSVSREKKERFSLILESASTNQTSMYLCASSTRTEPPDTQYFGPGTRLTVL.

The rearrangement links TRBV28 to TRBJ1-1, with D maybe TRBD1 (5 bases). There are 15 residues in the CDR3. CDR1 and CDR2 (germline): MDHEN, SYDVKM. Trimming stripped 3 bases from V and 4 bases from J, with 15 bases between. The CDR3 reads CASSFGGVGVTEAFF. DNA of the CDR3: TGTGCCAGCAGTTTCGGGGGGGTGGGAGTCACTGAAGCTTTCTTT.

The CDR3 coding sequence is TGTGCCAGCAGGATTTACAGAACAGATACGCAGTATTTT. Residues: CASRIYRTDTQYF. The chain combines TRBV12-3 or TRBV12-4 with TRBJ2-3, with no clear D. Trimming shortened V by 6 bases and J by 3 bases, and 10 bases separated the two germline ends. This CDR3 comprises 13 residues.

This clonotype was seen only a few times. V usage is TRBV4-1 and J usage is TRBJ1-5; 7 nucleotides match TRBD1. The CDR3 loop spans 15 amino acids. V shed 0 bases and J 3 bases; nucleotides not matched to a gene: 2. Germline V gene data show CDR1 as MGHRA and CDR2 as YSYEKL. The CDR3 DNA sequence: TGCGCCAGCAGCCAAGAAGGGACAGTCAATCAGCCCCAGCATTTT. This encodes CASSQEGTVNQPQHF.

The CDR3 nucleotides read TGCAGTGCTACAAACGGGGGGGGAAGCAGCACAGATACGCAGTATTTT. Its protein product is CSATNGGGSSTDTQYF. The V and J genes are TRBV20-1 and TRBJ2-3; TRBD2 matches at 8 bases. CDR3 length: 16 amino acids. CDR1 DFQATT and CDR2 SNEGSKA come from the germline V gene (reference sequence). The junction had 9 bases not matched to a gene; V was cut back by 4 bases and J by 0 bases.

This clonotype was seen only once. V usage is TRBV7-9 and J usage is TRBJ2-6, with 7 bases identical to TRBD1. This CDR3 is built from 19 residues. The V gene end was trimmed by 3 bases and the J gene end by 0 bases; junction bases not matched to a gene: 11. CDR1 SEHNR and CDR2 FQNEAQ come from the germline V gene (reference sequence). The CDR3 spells CASSFTWAQGTSGANVLTF. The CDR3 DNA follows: TGTGCCAGCAGCTTTACTTGGGCACAGGGGACCTCTGGGGCCAACGTCCTGACTTTC.